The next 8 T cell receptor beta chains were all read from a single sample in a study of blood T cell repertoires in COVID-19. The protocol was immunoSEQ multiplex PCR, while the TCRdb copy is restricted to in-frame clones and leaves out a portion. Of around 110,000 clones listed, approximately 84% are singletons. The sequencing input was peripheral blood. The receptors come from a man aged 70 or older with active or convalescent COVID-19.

This chain's CDR3 is CASSPGTGGGSNQPQHF. The CDR3, as DNA: TGTGCCAGCTCACCAGGGACAGGGGGTGGAAGCAATCAGCCCCAGCATTTT. V and J are TRBV18 and TRBJ1-5; 11 bases align to TRBD1. CDR1 and CDR2 (germline): KGHSH, LQKENI. J was trimmed by 1 base and V by 2 bases; bases with no gene match: 4. The CDR3 is 17 residues long.

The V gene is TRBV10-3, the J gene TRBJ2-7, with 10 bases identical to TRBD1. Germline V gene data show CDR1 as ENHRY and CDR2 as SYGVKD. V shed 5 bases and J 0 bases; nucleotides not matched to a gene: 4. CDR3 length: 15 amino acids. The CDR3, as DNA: TGTGCCATCAGTAACGGACAGGGGGGCTCCTACGAGCAGTACTTC. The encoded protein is CAISNGQGGSYEQYF.

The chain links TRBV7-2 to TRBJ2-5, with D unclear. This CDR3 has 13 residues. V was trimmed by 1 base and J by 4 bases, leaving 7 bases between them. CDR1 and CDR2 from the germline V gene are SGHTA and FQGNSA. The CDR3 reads CASSLDRTETQYF. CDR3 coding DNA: TGTGCCAGCAGCTTAGACAGAACAGAGACCCAGTACTTC. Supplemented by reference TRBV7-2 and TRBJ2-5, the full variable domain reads GAGVSQSPSNKVTEKGKDVELRCDPISGHTALYWYRQSLGQGLEFLIYFQGNSAPDKSGLPSDRFSAERTGGSVSTLTIQRTQQEDSAVYLCASSLDRTETQYFGPGTRLLVL.

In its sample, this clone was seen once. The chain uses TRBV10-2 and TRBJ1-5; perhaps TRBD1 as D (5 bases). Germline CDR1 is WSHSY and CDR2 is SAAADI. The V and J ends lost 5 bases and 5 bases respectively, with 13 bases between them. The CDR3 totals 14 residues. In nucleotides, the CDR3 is TGCGCCAGCAGTAGACAGCGTGAAGATCAGCCCCAGCATTTT. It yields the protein CASSRQREDQPQHF.

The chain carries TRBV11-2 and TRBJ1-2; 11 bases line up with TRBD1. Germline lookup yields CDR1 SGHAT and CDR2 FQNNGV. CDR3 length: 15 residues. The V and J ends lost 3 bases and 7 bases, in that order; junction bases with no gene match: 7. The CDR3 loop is CASSFGQGAVFGYTF. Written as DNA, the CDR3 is TGTGCCAGCAGCTTTGGACAGGGGGCCGTGTTTGGCTACACCTTC.

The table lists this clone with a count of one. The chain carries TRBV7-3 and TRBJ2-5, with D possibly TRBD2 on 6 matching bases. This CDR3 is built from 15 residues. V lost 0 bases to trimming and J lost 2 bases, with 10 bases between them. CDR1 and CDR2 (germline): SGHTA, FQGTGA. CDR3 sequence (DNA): TGTGCCAGCAGCTTAACGCGGGATCTACAAGAGACCCAGTACTTC. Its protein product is CASSLTRDLQETQYF.

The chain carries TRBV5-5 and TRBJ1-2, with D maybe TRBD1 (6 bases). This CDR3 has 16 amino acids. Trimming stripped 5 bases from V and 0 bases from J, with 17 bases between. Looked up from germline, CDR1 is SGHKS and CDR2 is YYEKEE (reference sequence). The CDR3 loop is CASSRRDTKTNYGYTF. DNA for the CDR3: TGTGCCAGCAGTCGCCGGGACACCAAAACTAACTATGGCTACACCTTC.

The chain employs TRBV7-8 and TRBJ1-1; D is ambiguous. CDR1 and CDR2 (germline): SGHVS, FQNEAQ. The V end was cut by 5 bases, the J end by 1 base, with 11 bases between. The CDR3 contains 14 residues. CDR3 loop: CASSAFEGNTEAFF. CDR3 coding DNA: TGTGCCAGCAGCGCCTTTGAGGGGAACACTGAAGCTTTCTTT.